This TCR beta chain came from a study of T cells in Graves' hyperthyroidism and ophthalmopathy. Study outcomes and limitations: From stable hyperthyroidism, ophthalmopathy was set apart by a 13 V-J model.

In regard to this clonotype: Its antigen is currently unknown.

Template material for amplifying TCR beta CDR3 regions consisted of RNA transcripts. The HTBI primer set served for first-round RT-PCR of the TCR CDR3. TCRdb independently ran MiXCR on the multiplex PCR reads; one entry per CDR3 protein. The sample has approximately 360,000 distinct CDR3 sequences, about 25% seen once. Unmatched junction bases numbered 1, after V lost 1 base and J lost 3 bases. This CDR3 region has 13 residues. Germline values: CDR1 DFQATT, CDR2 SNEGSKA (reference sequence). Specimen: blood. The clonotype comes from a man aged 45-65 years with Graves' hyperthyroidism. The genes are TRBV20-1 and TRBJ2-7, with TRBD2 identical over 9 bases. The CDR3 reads CSARVRGGYEQYF. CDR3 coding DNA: TGCAGTGCTAGAGTGCGGGGGGGCTACGAGCAGTACTTC.